A selection of T cell receptor beta chains follows, all from one sample in a study of Graves' ophthalmopathy and Graves' hyperthyroidism. Each CDR3 protein is one row after TCRdb ran MiXCR on the multiplex PCR reads. The sample holds hundreds of thousands of distinct CDR3 sequences, about 21% seen once. The sample was peripheral blood. These receptor sequences come from a woman aged 18-29 years with stable Graves' hyperthyroidism. CDR3s include the opening cysteine and the closing phenylalanine or tryptophan. Rows may omit the clone size; those that give it use once, few, many or a size class.

j_call	v_call	clone_size	cdr3_aa
TRBJ2-5	TRBV12-3/TRBV12-4	-	CASSFFGQGEGTQYF
TRBJ2-2	TRBV6-5	many	CASSNTSVRELFF
TRBJ1-2	TRBV30	many	CACTGNYGYTF
TRBJ2-7	TRBV29-1	many	CSVEGLAGYEQYF
TRBJ2-2	TRBV27	many	CASRLTNTGELFF
TRBJ1-1	TRBV28	many	CASSLWGRNTEAFF
TRBJ2-5	TRBV9	-	CASSVAGTFQETQYF
TRBJ1-1	TRBV6-5	many	CASSYMGGTEAFF
TRBJ2-3	TRBV19	many	CASSIVDRSTDTQYF
TRBJ1-6	TRBV5-1	-	CASREAGTGTPLHF
TRBJ2-3	TRBV2	many	CASTEWSGTDTQYF
TRBJ2-4	TRBV12-3/TRBV12-4	many	CASSTPELAKNIQYF
TRBJ2-7	TRBV6-2/TRBV6-3	few	CASNRWGYEQYF
TRBJ1-1	TRBV11-2	-	CASRDTQGHGPEAFF
TRBJ2-7	TRBV27	many	CASSQRWGPGYEQYF
TRBJ1-2	TRBV6-2/TRBV6-3	-	CASSTRQGVGGYTF
TRBJ2-7	TRBV20-1	many	CSASGRAGGGLPYEQYF
TRBJ1-6	TRBV6-2/TRBV6-3	many	CASSYSAEGPSPLHF
TRBJ1-1	TRBV20-1	many	CSARAWTKDGNTEAFF
TRBJ2-2	TRBV6-1	-	CASTYGTSGELFF
TRBJ1-1	TRBV29-1	many	CSIDETGDTEAFF
TRBJ2-5	TRBV7-2	many	CASSQLAGEGLTQYF
TRBJ2-2	TRBV12-3/TRBV12-4	many	CASARIDFPGRKLFF
TRBJ2-5	TRBV24-1	-	CATSDSTGTGRQTQYF
TRBJ2-7	TRBV7-9	-	CASSAFDEQYF
TRBJ2-7	TRBV6-2/TRBV6-3	many	CASSWYDEQYF
TRBJ2-2	TRBV20-1	few	CSARDPRAGGSAGELFF
TRBJ1-2	TRBV6-5	many	CASSLGTADYGYTF
TRBJ2-2	TRBV12-3/TRBV12-4	many	CASSLGSSGELFF
TRBJ1-2	TRBV5-1	many	CASRAVNYGYTF
TRBJ2-7	TRBV7-2	-	CASSPGPRQGFEQCF
TRBJ2-5	TRBV6-1	-	CASKPNPRNQETQYF
TRBJ2-7	TRBV28	many	CASRRGGSHYEQYF
TRBJ1-6	TRBV4-1	many	CASSQVRQGNSPLHF
TRBJ2-5	TRBV28	many	CASSLGGEQETQYF
TRBJ2-7	TRBV12-3/TRBV12-4	-	CASKKQGSNYEQYF
TRBJ1-5	TRBV28	-	CASSLPGTGGFQPQHF
TRBJ2-7	TRBV25-1	-	CASSGTGRYEQYF
TRBJ2-6	TRBV28	many	CASSPPPGSGANVLTF
TRBJ1-5	TRBV20-1	many	CSARRDLSNQPQHF
TRBJ2-2	TRBV2	many	CASSRTGGKTGELFF
TRBJ2-5	TRBV4-1	many	CASSRAGYRERVETQYF
TRBJ1-1	TRBV12-3/TRBV12-4	many	CASSYGRGGTEAFF
TRBJ2-7	TRBV7-2	-	CASSNSLTATYEQYF
TRBJ1-1	TRBV6-1	many	CASSATRTGNTEAFF
TRBJ1-2	TRBV20-1	-	CSARDPTGGRLSYGYIF
TRBJ1-2	TRBV28	many	CASNLDSSYGYTF
TRBJ2-7	TRBV7-2	few	CASSTVAGGNYEQYF
TRBJ2-7	TRBV20-1	many	CSARPRALSYEQYF